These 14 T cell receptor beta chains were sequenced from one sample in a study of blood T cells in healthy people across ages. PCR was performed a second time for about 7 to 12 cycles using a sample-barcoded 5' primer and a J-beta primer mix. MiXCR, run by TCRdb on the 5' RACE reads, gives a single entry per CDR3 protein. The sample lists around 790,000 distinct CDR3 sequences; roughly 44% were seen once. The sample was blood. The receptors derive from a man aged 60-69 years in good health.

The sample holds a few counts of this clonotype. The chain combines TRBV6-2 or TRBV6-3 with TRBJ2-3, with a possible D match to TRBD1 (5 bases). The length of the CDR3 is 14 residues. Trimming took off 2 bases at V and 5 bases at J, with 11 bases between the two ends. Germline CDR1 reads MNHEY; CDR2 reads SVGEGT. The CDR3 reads CASSYGAFGDTQYF. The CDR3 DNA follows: TGTGCCAGCAGTTACGGGGCTTTCGGAGATACGCAGTATTTT.

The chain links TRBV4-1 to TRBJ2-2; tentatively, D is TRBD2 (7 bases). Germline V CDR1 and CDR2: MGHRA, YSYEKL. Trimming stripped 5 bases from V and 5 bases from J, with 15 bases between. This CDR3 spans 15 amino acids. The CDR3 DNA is TGCGCCAGCAGCAACCAGGGGAGGGGGACCGGGGAGCTGTTTTTT. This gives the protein CASSNQGRGTGELFF.

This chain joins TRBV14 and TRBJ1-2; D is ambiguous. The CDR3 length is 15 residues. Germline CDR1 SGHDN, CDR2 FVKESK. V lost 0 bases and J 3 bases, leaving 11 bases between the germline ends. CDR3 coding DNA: TGTGCCAGCAGCCAAGAGAGGCTTGGGTACTATGGCTACACCTTC. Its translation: CASSQERLGYYGYTF. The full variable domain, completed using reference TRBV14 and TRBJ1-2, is EAGVTQFPSHSVIEKGQTVTLRCDPISGHDNLYWYRRVMGKEIKFLLHFVKESKQDESGMPNNRFLAERTGGTYSTLKVQPAELEDSGVYFCASSQERLGYYGYTFGSGTRLTVV.

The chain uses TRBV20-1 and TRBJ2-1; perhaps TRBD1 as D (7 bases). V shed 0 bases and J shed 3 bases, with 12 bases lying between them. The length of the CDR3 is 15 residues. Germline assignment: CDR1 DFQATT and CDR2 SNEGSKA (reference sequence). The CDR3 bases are TGCAGTGCTAGAGATCATCAGGGGGGCTACAATGAGCAGTTCTTC. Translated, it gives CSARDHQGGYNEQFF.

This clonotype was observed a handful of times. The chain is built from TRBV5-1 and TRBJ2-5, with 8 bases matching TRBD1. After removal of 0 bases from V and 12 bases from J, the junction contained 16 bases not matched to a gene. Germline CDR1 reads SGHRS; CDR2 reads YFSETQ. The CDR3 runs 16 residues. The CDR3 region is CASSLEKATPTGGKYF. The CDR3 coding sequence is TGCGCCAGCAGCTTGGAAAAGGCCACCCCCACAGGGGGAAAGTACTTC.

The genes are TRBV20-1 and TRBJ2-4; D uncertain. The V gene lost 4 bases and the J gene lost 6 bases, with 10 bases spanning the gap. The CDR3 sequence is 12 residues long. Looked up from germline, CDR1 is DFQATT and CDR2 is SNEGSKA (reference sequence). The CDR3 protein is CSAKEGGNIQYF. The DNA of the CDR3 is TGCAGTGCTAAGGAAGGTGGAAACATTCAGTACTTC.

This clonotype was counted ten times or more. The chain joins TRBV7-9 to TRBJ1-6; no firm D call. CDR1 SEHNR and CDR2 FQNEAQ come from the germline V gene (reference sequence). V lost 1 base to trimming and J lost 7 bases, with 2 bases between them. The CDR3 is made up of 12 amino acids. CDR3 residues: CASSLENSPLHF. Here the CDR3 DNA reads TGTGCCAGCAGCTTAGAGAATTCACCCCTCCACTTT.

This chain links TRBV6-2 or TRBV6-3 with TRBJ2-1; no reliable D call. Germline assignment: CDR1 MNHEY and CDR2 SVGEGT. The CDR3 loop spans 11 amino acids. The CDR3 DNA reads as TGTGCTTCGGGCAGTAACAATGAGCAGTTCTTC. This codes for CASGSNNEQFF.

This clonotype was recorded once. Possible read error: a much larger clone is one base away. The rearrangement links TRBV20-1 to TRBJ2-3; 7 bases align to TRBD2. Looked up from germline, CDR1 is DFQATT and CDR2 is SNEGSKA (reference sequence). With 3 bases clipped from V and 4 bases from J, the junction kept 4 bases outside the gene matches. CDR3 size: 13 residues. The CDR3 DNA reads TGCAGTGCTAGCGGGGGGAGCGCAGATACGCAGTATTTT. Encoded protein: CSASGGSADTQYF.

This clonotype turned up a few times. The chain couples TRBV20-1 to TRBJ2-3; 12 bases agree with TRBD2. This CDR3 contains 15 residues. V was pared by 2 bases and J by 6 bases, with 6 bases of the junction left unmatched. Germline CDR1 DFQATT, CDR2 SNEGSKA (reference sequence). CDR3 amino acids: CSARPTSGGKDTQYF. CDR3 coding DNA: TGCAGTGCTAGACCAACTAGCGGGGGGAAGGATACGCAGTATTTT.

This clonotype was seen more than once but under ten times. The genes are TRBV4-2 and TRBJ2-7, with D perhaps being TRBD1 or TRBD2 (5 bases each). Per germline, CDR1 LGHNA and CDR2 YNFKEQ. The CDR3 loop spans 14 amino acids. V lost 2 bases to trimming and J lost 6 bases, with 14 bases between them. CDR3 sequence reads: CASSQPGTPGEQYF. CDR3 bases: TGTGCCAGCAGCCAACCCGGGACGCCAGGCGAGCAGTACTTC.

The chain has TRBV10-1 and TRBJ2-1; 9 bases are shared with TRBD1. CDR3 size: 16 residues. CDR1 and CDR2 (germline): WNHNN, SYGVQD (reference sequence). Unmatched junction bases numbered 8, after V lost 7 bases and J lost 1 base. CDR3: CASTAGTGTSYNEQFF. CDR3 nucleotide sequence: TGCGCCAGCACCGCCGGGACAGGGACTTCCTACAATGAGCAGTTCTTC.

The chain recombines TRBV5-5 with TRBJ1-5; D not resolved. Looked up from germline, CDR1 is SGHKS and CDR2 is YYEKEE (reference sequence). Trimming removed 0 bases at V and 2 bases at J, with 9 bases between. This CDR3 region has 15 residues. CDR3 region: CASSLEGSGNQPQHF. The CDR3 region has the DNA TGTGCCAGCAGCTTGGAGGGTAGTGGCAATCAGCCCCAGCATTTT. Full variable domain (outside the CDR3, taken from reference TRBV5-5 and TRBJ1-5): DAGVTQSPTHLIKTRGQQVTLRCSPISGHKSVSWYQQVLGQGPQFIFQYYEKEERGRGNFPDRFSARQFPNYSSELNVNALLLGDSALYLCASSLEGSGNQPQHFGDGTRLSIL.

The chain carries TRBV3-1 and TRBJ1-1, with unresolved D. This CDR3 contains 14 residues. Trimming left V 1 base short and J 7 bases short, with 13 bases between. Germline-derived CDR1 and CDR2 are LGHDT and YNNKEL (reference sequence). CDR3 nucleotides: TGTGCCAGCAGCCAAGGGCTCTCGGGAGATGAAGCTTTCTTT. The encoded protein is CASSQGLSGDEAFF.